These 27 T cell receptor beta chains came from one sample sequenced in a study of blood T cells in healthy people across ages. With a J-beta primer mix and a sample-barcoded 5' primer, a second PCR ran about 7 to 11 cycles. From the 5' RACE reads, TCRdb called clonotypes with MiXCR, one entry per CDR3 protein. This table has 500,000 to 700,000 distinct CDR3 sequences, about 30% appearing once. The sample taken for sequencing was blood. The receptors originated from a woman aged 80 or older in good health.

Ten or more counts support this clonotype. This chain joins TRBV29-1 and TRBJ2-4, with 10 bases lining up with TRBD2. The V gene's germline CDR1 is SQVTM and CDR2 ANQGSEA. V dropped 3 bases and J dropped 13; count of bases not matched to a gene: 18. The length of the CDR3 is 16 residues. The CDR3, as DNA: TGCAGCGTTGAGGGCCCCTATAGGGAGCGGGGGGGCCGCCAGTACTTC. Translation: CSVEGPYRERGGRQYF.

Comments on this clonotype: This may stem from a read error, because a much larger clone lies one nucleotide away. J is TRBJ2-5 and V is TRBV10-3; maybe TRBD2 (5 bases). Germline values: CDR1 ENHRY, CDR2 SYGVKD. The CDR3 is made up of 14 amino acids. Trimming stripped 3 bases from V and 11 bases from J, with 19 bases between. The CDR3 loop reads CAISEASRNNEQYF. For the CDR3, the DNA is TGTGCCATCAGTGAAGCTAGCCGAAACAATGAGCAGTACTTC.

The gene calls are TRBV4-3 and TRBJ2-5; 10 bases align to TRBD2. V gave up 5 bases and J gave up 5 bases; unmatched junction bases: 8. CDR3 length: 15 amino acids. The germline V gene encodes CDR1 LGHNA and CDR2 YSLEER. DNA of the CDR3: TGCGCCAGCAGCTTCAGCGGGGGGGCCCGGGAGACCCAGTACTTC. Its protein is CASSFSGGARETQYF.

Details on this clonotype: Just one base apart from a much larger clone, this may be a read error. The chain uses TRBV5-1 and TRBJ2-5; TRBD1 might be the D (6 bases). With 0 bases removed from V and 11 bases from J, the gap between germline ends came to 23 bases. This CDR3 contains 16 residues. From germline, CDR1 is SGHRS and CDR2 YFSETQ. The CDR3 region has the DNA TGCGCCAGCAGCTTGGATGGCAGGGGTGCCACCAATGAGCAGTACTTC. Protein: CASSLDGRGATNEQYF.

In its sample, this clonotype was seen a few times. At one end the junction does not follow the germline gene, possibly because of a read error. The rearrangement uses TRBV5-6 and TRBJ1-6; 8 bases agree with TRBD1. CDR3 length: 15 amino acids. Germline CDR1 and CDR2: SGHDT and YYEEEE. CDR3 coding DNA: TGTGCCAGCAGCGAGACAGGGGTTTCGGGATCACCCCCCCACTTT. Its protein is CASSETGVSGSPPHF.

This sequence joins TRBV19 and TRBJ1-5, with TRBD1 matching over 7 bases. With 1 base clipped from V and 0 bases from J, the junction kept 15 bases outside the gene matches. Germline V gives CDR1 LNHDA, CDR2 SQIVND (reference sequence). The CDR3 spans 20 residues. Here the CDR3 DNA reads TGTGCCAGTAGTATAGCGTGGACCACCTCCCAGGGGGATAGCAATCAGCCCCAGCATTTT. Amino acids: CASSIAWTTSQGDSNQPQHF.

In regard to this clonotype: It may be a read error: a sequence one base away is much more abundant. The gene calls are TRBV6-5 and TRBJ1-2; D not resolved. This CDR3 is built from 14 residues. The germline CDR1 and CDR2 sequences are MNHEY and SVGAGI. Trimming shortened V by 3 bases and J by 8 bases, and 16 bases separated the two germline ends. In nucleotides, the CDR3 is TGTGCCAGCAGTTATCCCGGGCCCCGAGGGGGCTACACCTTC. Residues: CASSYPGPRGGYTF.

As regards this clonotype: This may come from a read error, since a much larger clone is one base off. The chain has TRBV7-2 and TRBJ1-2; no reliable D call. V lost 8 bases and J 5 bases, leaving 18 bases between the germline ends. The CDR3 spans 14 residues. Germline assignment: CDR1 SGHTA and CDR2 FQGNSA. This chain's CDR3 is CASVPSLGGYGYTF. The DNA for the CDR3 is TGTGCCAGCGTCCCTAGTCTTGGAGGGTATGGCTACACCTTC.

V usage is TRBV30 and J usage is TRBJ1-6, with TRBD1 as a possible D gene (6 bases). V dropped 2 bases and J dropped 7 bases, with 12 bases sitting between them. In germline, CDR1 is GTSNPN, CDR2 SVGIG (reference sequence). The CDR3 contains 14 residues. The CDR3: CAWSLQGNNSPLHF. CDR3 coding DNA: TGTGCCTGGAGTTTACAGGGAAACAATTCACCCCTCCACTTT. Looking up the rest from reference TRBV30 and TRBJ1-6 gives the full variable domain: SQTIHQWPATLVQPVGSPLSLECTVEGTSNPNLYWYRQAAGRGLQLLFYSVGIGQISSEVPQNLSASRPQDRQFILSSKKLLLSDSGFYLCAWSLQGNNSPLHFGNGTRLTVT.

V gene TRBV9 combines with J gene TRBJ1-1; tentative D call: TRBD1 (6 bases). This CDR3 is built from 16 residues. V lost 4 bases to trimming and J lost 1 base, with 17 bases between them. CDR1 and CDR2 (germline): SGDLS, YYNGEE. The CDR3 sequence is CASSPGRVGGNTEAFF. CDR3 nucleotide sequence: TGTGCCAGCAGCCCTGGGAGGGTAGGGGGGAACACTGAAGCTTTCTTT.

The rearrangement joins TRBV7-9 to TRBJ2-2; D tentatively fits TRBD1 or TRBD2 (5 bases each). The CDR3 is made up of 18 amino acids. Germline V CDR1 and CDR2: SEHNR, FQNEAQ (reference sequence). The germline V and J ends were trimmed by 1 base and 6 bases, with 21 bases remaining between them. CDR3: CASSLGPAGQGGAGELFF. In nucleotides, the CDR3 is TGTGCCAGCAGCTTAGGCCCCGCAGGGCAAGGAGGAGCCGGGGAGCTGTTTTTT.

The chain links TRBV21-1 to TRBJ1-4; TRBD1 is the table's D call and was not checked against the DNA. TRBV21-1 is termed a pseudogene. CDR3 length: 16 amino acids. CDR3: CASNPDPQTANEKLFF. The CDR3 DNA reads as TGTGCCAGCAACCCTGACCCACAAACCGCTAATGAAAAACTGTTTTTT.

The chain recombines TRBV20-1 with TRBJ1-1; D is possibly TRBD1 (5 bases). CDR1 is DFQATT, CDR2 SNEGSKA, per germline (reference sequence). CDR3 size: 11 residues. DNA for the CDR3: TGCAGGGCTGGGAGGGGCAGTGAAGCTTTCTTT. Amino acids: CRAGRGSEAFF.

Ten or more counts support this clonotype. V is TRBV10-3 and J is TRBJ2-1, with D unclear. There are 13 residues in the CDR3. CDR1 is ENHRY, CDR2 SYGVKD, per germline. Trimming took 4 bases from V and 7 from J, leaving 11 bases between them. CDR3 amino acids: CAISGLLLNEQFF. Written as DNA, the CDR3 is TGTGCCATCAGTGGTCTTCTCCTAAATGAGCAGTTCTTC.

Of note for this clonotype: This clone may be a read error of a much larger clone one base away. CDR3 sequence reads: CASSIGEGGTDTQYF. The CDR3 DNA reads TGTGCCAGTAGTATTGGTGAGGGAGGCACAGATACGCAGTATTTT. The rearrangement joins TRBV19 to TRBJ2-3; perhaps TRBD2 as D (5 bases). Germline CDR1 and CDR2: LNHDA and SQIVND (reference sequence). This CDR3 comprises 15 residues. V lost 3 bases, J lost 1 base, and 11 bases lay in between.

At least ten counts were recorded for this clonotype. The J gene is TRBJ1-1, the V gene TRBV4-3; 8 positions agree with TRBD1. V lost 5 bases, J lost 6 bases, and 11 bases stayed unmatched. The CDR3 consists of 15 residues. The germline V gene has CDR1 LGHNA and CDR2 YSLEER. CDR3 protein: CASSVTGGSSSEAFF. CDR3 bases: TGCGCCAGCAGCGTTACAGGGGGATCCTCCTCTGAAGCTTTCTTT.

This clonotype has ten or more counts. The chain has TRBV20-1 and TRBJ1-5, with D tentatively TRBD1 (6 bases). The CDR3 is 14 amino acids. Trimming stripped 3 bases from V and 6 bases from J, with 15 bases between. The germline CDR1 and CDR2 sequences are DFQATT and SNEGSKA (reference sequence). CDR3 DNA sequence: TGCAGTGCTAGCCCCCCCAGGGGTGTTCAGCCCCAGCATTTT. As protein: CSASPPRGVQPQHF.

The chain is built from TRBV21-1 and TRBJ2-5; the D call TRBD1 from the table was never checked on the DNA. TRBV21-1 is assigned pseudogene status. The CDR3 runs to 19 residues. The CDR3 region is CAISSWGGTGDTGYETQYF. The DNA of the CDR3 is TGTGCCATATCCTCATGGGGGGGGACAGGGGACACCGGCTACGAGACCCAGTACTTC.

This clonotype was seen at least ten times. J is TRBJ2-6 and V is TRBV30; D not resolved. V was shortened by 5 bases and J by 4 bases, with 6 bases between the two germline ends. The CDR3 consists of 12 residues. The germline CDR1 and CDR2 sequences are GTSNPN and SVGIG (reference sequence). CDR3: CAWSAGANVLTF. DNA for the CDR3: TGTGCCTGGTCCGCCGGGGCCAACGTCCTGACTTTC.

At least ten counts were recorded for this clonotype. The rearrangement links TRBV2 to TRBJ2-1, with 9 bases identical to TRBD2. Trimming cost V 8 bases and J 6 bases; bases outside gene matches: 8. Germline CDR1 SNHLY, CDR2 FYNNEI. The CDR3 length is 14 residues. CDR3: CASAPRGGLNEQFF. CDR3 nucleotides: TGTGCCAGCGCCCCGCGGGGGGGCCTCAATGAGCAGTTCTTC.

This chain links TRBV6-1 with TRBJ1-1, with 11 bases aligning to TRBD1. CDR1 and CDR2 (germline): MNHNS, SASEGT. This CDR3 is 17 amino acids long. The V segment lost 6 bases and the J segment 2 bases; nucleotides outside the gene matches: 11. CDR3 sequence reads: CASSRVVGTGGNTEAFF. In DNA form, the CDR3 reads TGTGCCAGCAGCCGAGTTGTTGGGACAGGGGGAAACACTGAAGCTTTCTTT.

This clonotype has ten or more counts. The chain combines TRBV12-3 or TRBV12-4 with TRBJ2-3, with TRBD1 matching over 7 bases. The CDR3 loop spans 14 amino acids. After removal of 5 bases from V and 4 bases from J, the junction contained 6 bases not matched to a gene. CDR3 sequence: CASSDDTGADTQYF. CDR3 DNA sequence: TGTGCCAGCAGTGACGACACAGGGGCAGATACGCAGTATTTT.

This clonotype was counted a few times. A much more abundant neighbour one base away suggests this may be a read error. V is TRBV6-6 and J is TRBJ2-7, with 9 bases that match TRBD1. The V gene end was trimmed by 5 bases and the J gene end by 5 bases; junction bases not matched to a gene: 4. The V gene's germline CDR1 is MNHNY and CDR2 SVGAGI (reference sequence). This CDR3 is built from 13 residues. This CDR3 is CASSRTGENEQYF. CDR3 coding DNA: TGTGCCAGCAGTCGGACAGGGGAGAACGAGCAGTACTTC.

This sequence joins TRBV7-9 and TRBJ1-1; D remains ambiguous. V lost 10 bases to trimming and J lost 0 bases, with 12 bases between them. Germline CDR1 is SEHNR and CDR2 is FQNEAQ (reference sequence). The CDR3 runs to 13 residues. This chain's CDR3 is CANSPTVNTEAFF. DNA of the CDR3: TGTGCCAACTCACCTACAGTGAACACTGAAGCTTTCTTT.

This chain uses TRBV24-1 with TRBJ2-1; 11 bases agree with TRBD2. V lost 4 bases, J lost 4 bases, and 5 bases stayed unmatched. Germline CDR1 is KGHDR and CDR2 is SFDVKD. This CDR3 contains 16 residues. The CDR3 DNA follows: TGTGCCACCAGTGACCCAACTAGCGGGGGTTACAATGAGCAGTTCTTC. Translating gives CATSDPTSGGYNEQFF.

J is TRBJ2-2 and V is TRBV24-1; 9 bases line up with TRBD1. CDR3 size: 15 residues. Germline CDR1 KGHDR, CDR2 SFDVKD. V lost 9 bases, J lost 1 base, and 5 bases stayed unmatched. CDR3 amino acids: CATEPGQGNTGELFF. The CDR3 bases are TGTGCCACCGAGCCGGGACAGGGGAACACCGGGGAGCTGTTTTTT.

CDR3 DNA: TGTGCCAGTAACACACAGGGGGCTAGCAATCAGCCCCAGCATTTT. Protein: CASNTQGASNQPQHF. The chain employs TRBV19 and TRBJ1-5, with 9 bases lining up with TRBD1. CDR3 length: 15 residues. CDR1 is LNHDA and CDR2 is SQIVND in the germline V gene (reference sequence). Germline trimming cut 7 bases from V and 0 bases from J; bases unmatched to any gene: 4.